One sample yielded the 25 T cell receptor beta chains listed below, sequenced in a study of cytomegalovirus exposure and HLA in healthy donors. The PCR was carried out with 60 Vbeta primers and 13 Jbeta primers. Method: immunoSEQ multiplex PCR; TCRdb's copy keeps in-frame clones and lacks some. This sample has some 150,000 clones, with about 9.1% found just once. Source material: PBMCs. These receptors originate from a woman between 35 and 50 years old in good health and CMV-seropositive.

The chain has TRBV13 and TRBJ1-1, with D possibly being TRBD1 (5 bases). CDR1 PRHDT and CDR2 FYEKMQ come from the germline V gene (reference sequence). The V end lost 2 bases, the J end lost 8 bases, and 12 bases lay between the germline ends. The CDR3 spans 13 residues. The CDR3 bases are TGTGCCAGCAGCTTACTAGGGGAAGGCGAAGCTTTCTTT. This translates into CASSLLGEGEAFF.

In this sample, this clone turned up a few times. The chain recombines TRBV5-5 with TRBJ1-1, with D perhaps matching TRBD1 (6 bases). Germline assignment: CDR1 SGHKS and CDR2 YYEKEE (reference sequence). Deletions cut 0 bases from V and 1 base from J, with 13 bases between. This CDR3 spans 16 amino acids. CDR3 nucleotide sequence: TGTGCCAGCAGCTTGGGGGCGACACAGGGGAACACTGAAGCTTTCTTT. Amino acid sequence: CASSLGATQGNTEAFF.

Details on this clone: Within the sample, other DNA sequences also encode this same CDR3. This chain links TRBV5-6 with TRBJ2-5, with 8 bases lining up with TRBD1. V gave up 4 bases and J gave up 5 bases; unmatched junction bases: 7. Per germline, CDR1 SGHDT and CDR2 YYEEEE. This CDR3 is 14 amino acids long. The CDR3 spells CASSGLTGGETQYF. CDR3 nucleotides: TGTGCCAGCAGCGGACTAACAGGGGGTGAGACCCAGTACTTC. The complete variable domain, with remaining parts taken from reference TRBV5-6 and TRBJ2-5, reads DAGVTQSPTHLIKTRGQQVTLRCSPKSGHDTVSWYQQALGQGPQFIFQYYEEEERQRGNFPDRFSGHQFPNYSSELNVNALLLGDSALYLCASSGLTGGETQYFGPGTRLLVL.

This clone came up a few times. The V gene is TRBV19, the J gene TRBJ2-3; D might be TRBD2 (6 bases). V was clipped by 4 bases and J by 0 bases, with 17 bases between them. The CDR3 contains 17 residues. Germline values: CDR1 LNHDA, CDR2 SQIVND (reference sequence). CDR3 bases: TGTGCCAGTAGTACATGGGGGGTCGGCGGCAGCACAGATACGCAGTATTTT. Translated: CASSTWGVGGSTDTQYF.

A few counts support this clone. The chain recombines TRBV5-1 with TRBJ2-3; D not certain. The germline CDR1 and CDR2 sequences are SGHRS and YFSETQ. V shed 3 bases and J shed 2 bases, with 4 bases lying between them. The CDR3 spans 12 residues. The CDR3 DNA reads as TGCGCCAGCAGCTGGGCCACAGATACGCAGTATTTT. It encodes CASSWATDTQYF. Full variable domain (missing parts from reference TRBV5-1 and TRBJ2-3): KAGVTQTPRYLIKTRGQQVTLSCSPISGHRSVSWYQQTPGQGLQFLFEYFSETQRNKGNFPGRFSGRQFSNSRSEMNVSTLELGDSALYLCASSWATDTQYFGPGTRLTVL.

This CDR3 reads CASTPIRGLMNTEAFF. In DNA, the CDR3 is TGTGCCAGCACCCCAATAAGGGGGCTGATGAACACTGAAGCTTTCTTT. This chain joins TRBV5-8 and TRBJ1-1; the match to TRBD1 covers 7 bases. Germline V CDR1 and CDR2: SGHTS, YDEGEE. Unmatched junction bases numbered 11, after V lost 6 bases and J lost 0 bases. This CDR3 has 16 residues.

This rearrangement joins TRBV7-9 to TRBJ1-2; D ambiguous. The CDR3 spans 14 residues. V lost 8 bases, J lost 1 base, and 14 bases lay in between. Germline lookup yields CDR1 SEHNR and CDR2 FQNEAQ (reference sequence). CDR3 sequence (DNA): TGTGCCAGCTCTCGGCGGGAAAATAACTATGGCTACACCTTC. This gives the protein CASSRRENNYGYTF.

This CDR3 reads CASHHGLAGPFYNEQFF. DNA for the CDR3: TGTGCCAGCCACCATGGACTAGCGGGGCCATTCTACAATGAGCAGTTCTTC. V gene TRBV6-4 combines with J gene TRBJ2-1; 12 nucleotides align to TRBD2. V trimming: 8 bases; J trimming: 3 bases; junction bases outside the gene matches: 11. The CDR3 contains 17 residues. Germline V gives CDR1 MRHNA, CDR2 SNTAGT.

This clone was observed a handful of times. This chain connects TRBV4-1 to TRBJ2-1; unclear D gene. The CDR3 totals 14 residues. V gave up 0 bases and J gave up 2 bases, with 5 bases separating them. Germline CDR1 is MGHRA and CDR2 is YSYEKL. DNA of the CDR3: TGCGCCAGCAGCCAAGACCCCACCTACAATGAGCAGTTCTTC. Protein sequence: CASSQDPTYNEQFF.

The chain has TRBV4-3 and TRBJ2-7, with D possibly matching TRBD1 (6 bases). Trimming stripped 1 base from V and 0 bases from J, with 10 bases between. There are 15 residues in the CDR3. The germline V gene has CDR1 LGHNA and CDR2 YSLEER. The CDR3 sequence: CASSQVQGSSYEQYF. The CDR3 nucleotides read TGCGCCAGCAGCCAAGTTCAGGGGTCCTCCTACGAGCAGTACTTC.

This clone occurred a few times. V and J are TRBV7-9 and TRBJ1-2, with 8 nucleotides matching TRBD1. Germline CDR1 SEHNR, CDR2 FQNEAQ (reference sequence). V dropped 4 bases and J dropped 4; count of bases not matched to a gene: 8. The CDR3 is 15 residues long. DNA for the CDR3: TGTGCCAGCAGCTCGACGGACAGGGTTACCTATGGCTACACCTTC. This gives the protein CASSSTDRVTYGYTF.

The rearrangement uses TRBV5-4 and TRBJ2-7, with no clear D. Germline values: CDR1 SGHNT, CDR2 YYREEE (reference sequence). V gave up 5 bases and J gave up 2 bases, with 8 bases separating them. The CDR3 runs to 12 residues. The CDR3 spells CASSSTAYEQYF. CDR3 nucleotides: TGTGCCAGCAGTTCCACAGCCTACGAGCAGTACTTC.

The gene calls are TRBV2 and TRBJ1-6; D not resolved. The CDR3 is 15 amino acids. Germline CDR1 SNHLY, CDR2 FYNNEI. Trimming left V 1 base short and J 10 bases short, with 14 bases between. The CDR3 region has the DNA TGTGCCAGCAGTGAAGTTATCCCAGGAACCTCACCCCTCCACTTT. Protein sequence: CASSEVIPGTSPLHF. The whole variable domain, filled in from reference TRBV2 and TRBJ1-6, reads EPEVTQTPSHQVTQMGQEVILRCVPISNHLYFYWYRQILGQKVEFLVSFYNNEISEKSEIFDDQFSVERPDGSNFTLKIRSTKLEDSAMYFCASSEVIPGTSPLHFGNGTRLTVT.

This clone has just a few counts. The junction departs from the called germline gene at one end, perhaps through a read error. The V and J genes are TRBV7-8 and TRBJ2-3; TRBD2 agrees at 10 bases. From germline, CDR1 is SGHVS and CDR2 FQNEAQ. The CDR3 is 13 residues long. CDR3 protein: CASSLKSSGGPTF. DNA of the CDR3: TGTGCCAGCAGCTTAAAGAGTAGCGGGGGGCCGACTTTT.

This clone was counted only a few times. V usage is TRBV2 and J usage is TRBJ1-2; weak D call: TRBD1 (5 bases). The CDR3 is 18 amino acids. Trimming cost V 0 bases and J 3 bases, with 20 bases left between them. CDR1 and CDR2 from the germline V gene are SNHLY and FYNNEI. The DNA of the CDR3 is TGTGCCAGCAGTGAAGCTTGGGGCGGCCACCACCCCCACTATGGCTACACCTTC. Amino acids: CASSEAWGGHHPHYGYTF.

V usage is TRBV30 and J usage is TRBJ2-7; 7 bases match TRBD1. Germline lookup yields CDR1 GTSNPN and CDR2 SVGIG (reference sequence). CDR3 length: 12 amino acids. J gave up 6 bases and V 0 bases, and 2 bases lay outside the gene matches. The chain's CDR3 is CAWSVRQGEQYF. The CDR3 DNA is TGTGCCTGGAGTGTCCGACAGGGCGAGCAGTACTTC.

The table lists this clone with a few counts. The CDR3 spells CASSLSSKRDNEQFF. CDR3 DNA sequence: TGTGCCAGCAGTCTCAGTAGTAAGCGGGACAATGAGCAGTTCTTC. This sequence joins TRBV27 and TRBJ2-1, with D possibly TRBD2 on 6 matching bases. This CDR3 region has 15 residues. Deletions cut 5 bases from V and 5 bases from J, with 16 bases between. The V gene's germline CDR1 is MNHEY and CDR2 SMNVEV (reference sequence).

There are a few counts of this clone. The V call is TRBV5-4, the J call TRBJ2-3, with a possible D match to TRBD2 (6 bases). Deletions cut 1 base from V and 1 base from J, with 10 bases between. This CDR3 is built from 15 residues. Germline loops: CDR1 SGHNT, CDR2 YYREEE (reference sequence). In DNA, the CDR3 is TGTGCCAGCAGCTTGTTGACTAGAGGCACAGATACGCAGTATTTT. It yields the protein CASSLLTRGTDTQYF.

The sample holds a few counts of this clone. The chain uses TRBV5-1 and TRBJ2-2; D is uncertain. The CDR3 sequence is 14 residues long. Per germline, CDR1 SGHRS and CDR2 YFSETQ. Trimming stripped 1 base from V and 3 bases from J, with 7 bases between. CDR3 DNA sequence: TGCGCCAGCAGCTTGATGTCGGACACCGGGGAGCTGTTTTTT. Its protein is CASSLMSDTGELFF. Full variable domain (rest looked up from reference TRBV5-1 and TRBJ2-2): KAGVTQTPRYLIKTRGQQVTLSCSPISGHRSVSWYQQTPGQGLQFLFEYFSETQRNKGNFPGRFSGRQFSNSRSEMNVSTLELGDSALYLCASSLMSDTGELFFGEGSRLTVL.

This clone appeared a few times. V is TRBV2 and J is TRBJ2-2; the match to TRBD1 covers 9 bases. Germline trimming cut 6 bases from V and 5 bases from J; bases unmatched to any gene: 7. The CDR3 covers 15 residues. The germline gives CDR1 SNHLY, CDR2 FYNNEI. The CDR3 nucleotides read TGTGCCAGCAGGGTAGACAGGGGGACGACCGGGGAGCTGTTTTTT. Its translation is CASRVDRGTTGELFF.

The V and J genes are TRBV5-1 and TRBJ1-3, with 7 bases identical to TRBD1. This CDR3 has 14 amino acids. With V trimmed by 4 bases and J by 7 bases, 8 bases remained unmatched. CDR1 and CDR2 (germline): SGHRS, YFSETQ. The CDR3 coding sequence is TGCGCCAGCAGCCGTGGGACAGAGGGGAACACCATATATTTT. It yields the protein CASSRGTEGNTIYF.

This chain connects TRBV2 to TRBJ2-5; 11 bases are a match to TRBD2. This CDR3 has 16 amino acids. Germline lookup yields CDR1 SNHLY and CDR2 FYNNEI. V was pared by 3 bases and J by 1 base, with 4 bases of the junction left unmatched. This CDR3 is CASSEGLAAPQETQYF. The CDR3 DNA reads TGTGCCAGCAGTGAGGGACTAGCGGCCCCCCAAGAGACCCAGTACTTC.

The rearrangement joins TRBV18 to TRBJ1-2, with 8 bases aligning to TRBD1. In germline, CDR1 is KGHSH, CDR2 LQKENI. The CDR3 has 18 amino acids. Trimming at V came to 2 bases and at J to 1 base, leaving 12 bases not matched to a gene. CDR3 amino acids: CASSPVDPGQVDNYGYTF. CDR3 bases: TGTGCCAGCTCACCAGTAGATCCGGGACAGGTCGATAACTATGGCTACACCTTC.

This clone showed up just a few times. The V and J genes are TRBV28 and TRBJ1-6; 8 bases map to TRBD1. V shed 2 bases, J shed 9 bases, and the junction held 6 bases outside the gene matches. Germline CDR1 and CDR2: MDHEN and SYDVKM. CDR3 length: 15 residues. Here the CDR3 reads CASSLTTGVGSPLHF. In nucleotides, the CDR3 is TGTGCCAGCAGTTTAACGACAGGGGTAGGTTCACCCCTCCACTTT.

This clone was detected a few times. The chain combines TRBV7-6 with TRBJ2-7, with 8 positions matching TRBD2. This CDR3 has 14 residues. The V and J ends lost 5 bases and 3 bases, in that order; junction bases with no gene match: 6. CDR1 SGHVS and CDR2 FNYEAQ come from the germline V gene. Here the CDR3 reads CASSLGGGLYEQYF. CDR3 in DNA: TGTGCCAGCAGCCTAGGCGGGGGGCTCTACGAGCAGTACTTC.